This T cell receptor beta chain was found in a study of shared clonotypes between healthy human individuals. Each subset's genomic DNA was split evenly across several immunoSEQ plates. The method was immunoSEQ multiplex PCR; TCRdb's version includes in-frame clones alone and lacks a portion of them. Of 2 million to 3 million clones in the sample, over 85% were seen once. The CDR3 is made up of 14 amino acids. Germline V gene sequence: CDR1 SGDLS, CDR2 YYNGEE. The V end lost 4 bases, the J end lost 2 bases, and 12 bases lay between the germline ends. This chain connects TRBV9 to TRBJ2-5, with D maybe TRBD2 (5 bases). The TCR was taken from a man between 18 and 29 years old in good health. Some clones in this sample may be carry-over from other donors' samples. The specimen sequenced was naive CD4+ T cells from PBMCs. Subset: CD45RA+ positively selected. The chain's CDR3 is CASSSREFQETQYF. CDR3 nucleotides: TGTGCCAGCAGCTCCCGGGAATTTCAAGAGACCCAGTACTTC. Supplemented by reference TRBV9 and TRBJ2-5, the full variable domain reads DSGVTQTPKHLITATGQRVTLRCSPRSGDLSVYWYQQSLDQGLQFLIQYYNGEERAKGNILERFSAQQFPDLHSELNLSSLELGDSALYFCASSSREFQETQYFGPGTRLLVL.